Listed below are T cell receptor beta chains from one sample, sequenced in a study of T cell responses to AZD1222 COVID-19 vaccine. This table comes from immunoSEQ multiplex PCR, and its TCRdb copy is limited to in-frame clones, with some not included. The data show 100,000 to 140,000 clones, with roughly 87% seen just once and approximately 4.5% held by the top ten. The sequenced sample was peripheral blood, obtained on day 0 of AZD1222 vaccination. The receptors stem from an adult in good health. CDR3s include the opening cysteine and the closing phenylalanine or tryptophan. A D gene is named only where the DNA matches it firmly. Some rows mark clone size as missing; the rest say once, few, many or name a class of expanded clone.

CDR3 protein: CASSEGGTSTYEQYF
CDR3 DNA: TGTGCCAGCAGTGAAGGGGGCACATCAACTTACGAGCAGTACTTC
CDR3 length: 15
V gene: TRBV6-1
D gene: NA
J gene: TRBJ2-7
clone size: once

CDR3 protein: CASSIGQGSQETQYF
CDR3 DNA: TGCGCCAGCAGCATAGGACAGGGATCACAAGAGACCCAGTACTTC
CDR3 length: 15
V gene: TRBV5-1
D gene: TRBD1
J gene: TRBJ2-5
clone size: NA

CDR3 protein: CASRLRLAGTSSYEQYF
CDR3 DNA: TGTGCCAGCAGACTCAGGCTAGCGGGAACCAGCTCCTACGAGCAGTACTTC
CDR3 length: 17
V gene: TRBV7-2
D gene: TRBD2
J gene: TRBJ2-7
clone size: NA

CDR3 protein: CASSGNTGGAGYGYTF
CDR3 DNA: TGCGCCAGCAGCGGCAACACAGGGGGCGCAGGCTATGGCTACACCTTC
CDR3 length: 16
V gene: TRBV5-1
D gene: TRBD1
J gene: TRBJ1-2
clone size: NA

CDR3 protein: CASSLAGRVYEQYF
CDR3 DNA: TGTGCCAGCAGCTTAGCAGGGCGGGTGTACGAGCAGTACTTC
CDR3 length: 14
V gene: TRBV5-6
D gene: NA
J gene: TRBJ2-7
clone size: once

CDR3 protein: CASAFGSGANVLTF
CDR3 DNA: TGTGCCAGCGCCTTTGGCTCTGGGGCCAACGTCCTGACTTTC
CDR3 length: 14
V gene: TRBV19
D gene: NA
J gene: TRBJ2-6
clone size: NA

CDR3 protein: CASGDQGLGTEAFF
CDR3 DNA: TGTGCCAGCGGGGACCAGGGATTGGGCACTGAAGCTTTCTTT
CDR3 length: 14
V gene: TRBV2
D gene: NA
J gene: TRBJ1-1
clone size: NA

CDR3 protein: CSVGTSGSRSYNEQFF
CDR3 DNA: TGCAGCGTTGGGACTAGCGGGAGCCGCTCCTACAATGAGCAGTTCTTC
CDR3 length: 16
V gene: TRBV29-1
D gene: TRBD2
J gene: TRBJ2-1
clone size: NA

CDR3 protein: CASSPYNTGELFF
CDR3 DNA: TGTGCCAGCAGCCCATACAACACCGGGGAGCTGTTTTTT
CDR3 length: 13
V gene: TRBV7-2
D gene: NA
J gene: TRBJ2-2
clone size: NA

CDR3 protein: CAIQSGSSGNTIYF
CDR3 DNA: TGTGCCATCCAAAGTGGGAGTTCTGGAAACACCATATATTTT
CDR3 length: 14
V gene: TRBV10-3
D gene: NA
J gene: TRBJ1-3
clone size: NA

CDR3 protein: CASSLTYEQYF
CDR3 DNA: TGTGCCAGCAGCTTGACCTACGAGCAGTACTTC
CDR3 length: 11
V gene: TRBV7-2
D gene: NA
J gene: TRBJ2-7
clone size: NA

CDR3 protein: CASSYIETNRGYTF
CDR3 DNA: TGTGCCAGCAGTTATATTGAGACTAATAGAGGCTACACCTTC
CDR3 length: 14
V gene: TRBV6-2/TRBV6-3
D gene: NA
J gene: TRBJ1-2
clone size: NA

CDR3 protein: CASRGTGGQPQHF
CDR3 DNA: TGTGCCAGCAGGGGGACAGGGGGTCAGCCCCAGCATTTT
CDR3 length: 13
V gene: TRBV6-5
D gene: TRBD1
J gene: TRBJ1-5
clone size: NA

CDR3 protein: CASSLDPWELFF
CDR3 DNA: TGTGCCAGCAGTTTGGACCCCTGGGAACTGTTTTTT
CDR3 length: 12
V gene: TRBV6-6
D gene: NA
J gene: TRBJ1-4
clone size: NA

CDR3 protein: CASRFGVSNQPQHF
CDR3 DNA: TGTGCCAGCAGGTTTGGAGTTAGCAATCAGCCCCAGCATTTT
CDR3 length: 14
V gene: TRBV28
D gene: NA
J gene: TRBJ1-5
clone size: NA

CDR3 protein: CASSFTRTEAFF
CDR3 DNA: TGTGCCAGCAGTTTCACGAGGACTGAAGCTTTCTTT
CDR3 length: 12
V gene: TRBV12-3/TRBV12-4
D gene: NA
J gene: TRBJ1-1
clone size: NA

CDR3 protein: CASSSGTGGNQPQHF
CDR3 DNA: TGTGCCAGCAGCTCCGGGACAGGGGGCAACCAGCCCCAGCATTTT
CDR3 length: 15
V gene: TRBV7-8
D gene: TRBD1
J gene: TRBJ1-5
clone size: NA

CDR3 protein: CASSVTGGQHNEQFF
CDR3 DNA: TGTGCCAGCAGCGTAACGGGGGGACAGCACAATGAGCAGTTCTTC
CDR3 length: 15
V gene: TRBV9
D gene: NA
J gene: TRBJ2-1
clone size: NA

CDR3 protein: CASSPRITSGNNEQFF
CDR3 DNA: TGTGCCAGCTCACCGCGGATCACTAGCGGGAACAATGAGCAGTTCTTC
CDR3 length: 16
V gene: TRBV18
D gene: TRBD2
J gene: TRBJ2-1
clone size: few

CDR3 protein: CASSLDRVSGRSDEQFF
CDR3 DNA: TGTGCCAGCAGCTTAGATCGAGTTAGCGGGAGGTCCGATGAGCAGTTCTTC
CDR3 length: 17
V gene: TRBV11-3
D gene: TRBD2
J gene: TRBJ2-1
clone size: once

CDR3 protein: CASSVTSGGDGYEQYF
CDR3 DNA: TGTGCCAGCAGCGTAACTAGCGGAGGGGATGGCTACGAGCAGTACTTC
CDR3 length: 16
V gene: TRBV9
D gene: TRBD2
J gene: TRBJ2-7
clone size: NA

CDR3 protein: CASSYSGRTEAFF
CDR3 DNA: TGTGCCAGCAGTTACTCGGGGAGAACTGAAGCTTTCTTT
CDR3 length: 13
V gene: TRBV6-5
D gene: NA
J gene: TRBJ1-1
clone size: NA

CDR3 protein: CASSLPRERYNEQFF
CDR3 DNA: TGCGCCAGCAGCTTGCCCCGGGAACGCTACAATGAGCAGTTCTTC
CDR3 length: 15
V gene: TRBV5-1
D gene: NA
J gene: TRBJ2-1
clone size: NA

CDR3 protein: CASSETGIGSPLHF
CDR3 DNA: TGTGCCAGCAGCGAGACAGGGATCGGTTCACCCCTCCACTTT
CDR3 length: 14
V gene: TRBV3-1/TRBV3-2
D gene: TRBD1
J gene: TRBJ1-6
clone size: NA

CDR3 protein: CASRDRAIEQFF
CDR3 DNA: TGTGCCAGCCGGGACAGGGCTATTGAGCAGTTCTTC
CDR3 length: 12
V gene: TRBV2
D gene: TRBD1
J gene: TRBJ2-1
clone size: few

CDR3 protein: CASRCQRDQAGNYGYTF
CDR3 DNA: TGTGCCAGCAGATGTCAGAGGGACCAGGCTGGTAACTATGGCTACACCTTC
CDR3 length: 17
V gene: TRBV3-1/TRBV3-2
D gene: NA
J gene: TRBJ1-2
clone size: NA

CDR3 protein: CASSQEEEAHEAFF
CDR3 DNA: TGTGCCAGCAGCCAAGAGGAGGAAGCTCATGAAGCTTTCTTT
CDR3 length: 14
V gene: TRBV4-2
D gene: NA
J gene: TRBJ1-1
clone size: once

CDR3 protein: CASSKAGGDYGYTF
CDR3 DNA: TGTGCCAGCAGCAAAGCGGGAGGAGACTATGGCTACACCTTC
CDR3 length: 14
V gene: TRBV21-1
D gene: NA
J gene: TRBJ1-2
clone size: NA

CDR3 protein: CASRQAGEGTGELFF
CDR3 DNA: TGCGCCAGCAGGCAAGCGGGAGAGGGCACCGGGGAGCTGTTTTTT
CDR3 length: 15
V gene: TRBV5-1
D gene: TRBD2
J gene: TRBJ2-2
clone size: NA

CDR3 protein: CASSFFRDRDNEAFF
CDR3 DNA: TGTGCCAGCAGCTTCTTCCGGGACAGGGACAACGAAGCTTTCTTT
CDR3 length: 15
V gene: TRBV7-8
D gene: TRBD1
J gene: TRBJ1-1
clone size: NA

CDR3 protein: CASSSFGTSGRVYEQYF
CDR3 DNA: TGTGCCAGCAGCTCCTTTGGAACTAGCGGGAGGGTCTACGAGCAGTACTTC
CDR3 length: 17
V gene: TRBV11-2
D gene: TRBD2
J gene: TRBJ2-7
clone size: NA